One and the same sample provided the 12 T cell receptor beta chains below, sequenced in a study of regulatory T cells in long-lasting Graves disease. The time point: persistent/refractory GD, antithyroid drugs over 5 years with positive TRAb. Scientists built the TCR library using RNA that was extracted from PBMCs. Researchers made TCR beta libraries by using iRepertoire HTBI primers and running Arm-PCR on CDR3 regions. One entry per CDR3 protein, called by TCRdb with MiXCR from the multiplex PCR reads. The sample carries fewer than 600,000 distinct CDR3 sequences, less than 25% recorded once. Specimen: peripheral blood mononuclear cells (PBMCs), collected when the disease was refractory, from a patient treated with antithyroid drugs. The receptors were sampled from a female donor with Graves disease.

This sequence joins TRBV5-1 and TRBJ2-7; 8 bases are a match to TRBD1. The length of the CDR3 is 15 residues. V lost 0 bases and J lost 1; bases outside the gene matches: 3. Germline CDR1 is SGHRS and CDR2 is YFSETQ. CDR3 protein: CASSLARTGSYEQYF. The CDR3 DNA reads as TGCGCCAGCAGCTTGGCGAGGACAGGGTCCTACGAGCAGTACTTC.

This clonotype was found many times. The chain carries TRBV18 and TRBJ2-5; D unclear. V was shortened by 8 bases and J by 4 bases, with 14 bases between the two germline ends. CDR1 KGHSH and CDR2 LQKENI come from the germline V gene. The CDR3 is made up of 13 amino acids. The CDR3 is CASSPRFGETQYF. In DNA, the CDR3 is TGTGCCAGCAGCCCTAGGTTTGGAGAGACCCAGTACTTC.

The chain uses TRBV6-5 and TRBJ2-1; the D gene could be TRBD1 or TRBD2 (5 bases each). This CDR3 comprises 15 residues. Trimming took off 2 bases at V and 4 bases at J, with 12 bases between the two ends. Per germline, CDR1 MNHEY and CDR2 SVGAGI. The CDR3 region is CASSYLGALYNEQFF. CDR3 DNA: TGTGCCAGCAGTTACCTCGGGGCCCTATACAATGAGCAGTTCTTC.

This clonotype was detected only a few times. The rearrangement uses TRBV9 and TRBJ1-4; D is unresolved. With 1 base removed from V and 0 bases from J, the gap between germline ends came to 7 bases. From germline, CDR1 is SGDLS and CDR2 YYNGEE. The CDR3 runs to 15 residues. CDR3 loop: CASSVRASTNEKLFF. CDR3 DNA sequence: TGTGCCAGCAGCGTAAGGGCCTCAACTAATGAAAAACTGTTTTTT.

This clonotype was detected many times. The genes are TRBV28 and TRBJ2-7; D might be TRBD1 (6 bases). CDR3 size: 16 residues. The germline V and J ends were trimmed by 6 bases and 3 bases, with 21 bases remaining between them. Per germline, CDR1 MDHEN and CDR2 SYDVKM. CDR3 sequence reads: CASRRLPGHFLYEQYF. The CDR3 DNA reads TGTGCCAGCAGACGCCTTCCGGGACACTTCCTCTACGAGCAGTACTTC.

The chain carries TRBV7-9 and TRBJ1-1; D remains ambiguous. Germline V gives CDR1 SEHNR, CDR2 FQNEAQ (reference sequence). The CDR3 loop spans 16 amino acids. Trimming pared 5 bases from V and 1 base from J, leaving 17 bases between. CDR3: CASSVNNGGSNTEAFF. The CDR3 bases are TGTGCCAGCAGCGTAAATAATGGCGGATCGAACACTGAAGCTTTCTTT.

V and J are TRBV19 and TRBJ1-1, with 7 bases that match TRBD1. The CDR3 length is 15 residues. J gave up 7 bases and V 3 bases, and 11 bases lay outside the gene matches. Germline CDR1 reads LNHDA; CDR2 reads SQIVND (reference sequence). CDR3 region: CASSIARGSDGEAFF. The DNA of the CDR3 is TGTGCCAGTAGTATCGCCAGGGGGTCAGATGGTGAAGCTTTCTTT.

Many counts were recorded for this clonotype. J is TRBJ1-4 and V is TRBV3-1; D call uncertain. V lost 4 bases, J lost 2 bases, and 11 bases lay in between. This CDR3 region has 15 residues. The germline CDR1 and CDR2 sequences are LGHDT and YNNKEL (reference sequence). DNA for the CDR3: TGTGCCAGCAGCCTAAGGCCGTCGACTAATGAAAAACTGTTTTTT. As protein: CASSLRPSTNEKLFF. The variable domain in full, completed from reference TRBV3-1 and TRBJ1-4, reads DTAVSQTPKYLVTQMGNDKSIKCEQNLGHDTMYWYKQDSKKFLKIMFSYNNKELIINETVPNRFSPKSPDKAHLNLHINSLELGDSAVYFCASSLRPSTNEKLFFGSGTQLSVL.

The chain has TRBV7-8 and TRBJ1-5; D is uncertain. Between the trimmed V and J ends, which lost 2 bases and 8 bases, there was a span of 10 bases. The CDR3 consists of 13 residues. The germline CDR1 and CDR2 sequences are SGHVS and FQNEAQ. This chain's CDR3 is CASSLWAGEPQHF. As DNA, the CDR3 is TGTGCCAGCAGCTTATGGGCGGGAGAGCCCCAGCATTTT.

V and J are TRBV7-6 and TRBJ2-5; D possibly corresponds to TRBD2 (5 bases). The CDR3 runs to 14 residues. CDR1 and CDR2 from the germline V gene are SGHVS and FNYEAQ. Trimming removed 2 bases at V and 5 bases at J, with 12 bases between. This CDR3 is CASSLREREETQYF. CDR3 in DNA: TGTGCCAGCAGCTTACGCGAGAGGGAGGAGACCCAGTACTTC.

This clonotype was seen ten or more times. The chain employs TRBV6-1 and TRBJ1-2, with a weak D call TRBD1 (6 bases). Between the trimmed V and J ends, which lost 8 bases and 10 bases, there was a span of 14 bases. The CDR3 extends over 11 amino acids. The germline CDR1 and CDR2 sequences are MNHNS and SASEGT. This CDR3 is CASPSLGAYTF. CDR3 in DNA: TGTGCCAGCCCCAGCTTGGGGGCCTACACCTTC.

V gene TRBV6-1 combines with J gene TRBJ1-1; TRBD1 might be the D (5 bases). Per germline, CDR1 MNHNS and CDR2 SASEGT. Trimming pared 6 bases from V and 0 bases from J, leaving 17 bases between. This CDR3 comprises 16 residues. In nucleotides, the CDR3 is TGTGCCAGCAGATCAGACAGTTTTCTAATGAACACTGAAGCTTTCTTT. Translating gives CASRSDSFLMNTEAFF.